Included here is one TCR beta chain sequence, with context. Antigen unknown. This sample was taken from a study of molecular identifiers for immune sequencing clone quantification. Notes on the study in general: With a barcode shared among identical TCR molecules, highly expanded clone sizes could be underestimated. Investigators reportedly could detect spiked Jurkat TCR RNA from one cell among some 940,000 naive cells. In CMV-specific effectors, clones above 20 copies held over 98% of molecules; naive, under 1%.

CDR3 length: 13 amino acids. Between the trimmed V and J ends, which lost 0 bases and 4 bases, there was a span of 6 bases. Germline V lookup: CDR1 SGHNT, CDR2 YYREEE (reference sequence). Both previously described methods and listed TCR primers were employed to make bulk TCR libraries. From the PCR reads, TCRdb called clonotypes with MiXCR, one entry per CDR3 protein. Among around 94,000 distinct CDR3 sequences listed, 35% were seen once. This sequence joins TRBV5-4 and TRBJ2-3, with no clear D. The source material was naive CD8+ T cells from blood, with Jurkat cell RNA spiked in. Stated subset: FACS-sorted CD8+CD4-CCR7+CD45RA+ naive T cells. The receptor comes from a human donor in good health. Some libraries in this study had Jurkat cell RNA spiked in. CDR3 loop: CASSLVSADTQYF. In nucleotides, the CDR3 is TGTGCCAGCAGCTTGGTTTCCGCAGATACGCAGTATTTT.